What follows are 13 T cell receptor beta chains derived from one specimen sequenced in a study of T cells in narcolepsy. The assay was immunoSEQ multiplex PCR, and TCRdb's table has in-frame clones only and misses some. The sample consists of around 31,000 clones, about four fifths of them appearing once. Specimen: CD45RA- memory CD4+ T cells from PBMCs. Receptor source: a human donor with narcolepsy.

This rearrangement joins TRBV9 to TRBJ2-5; tentatively, D is TRBD2 (6 bases). Trimming shortened V by 2 bases and J by 11 bases, and 16 bases separated the two germline ends. The germline V gene has CDR1 SGDLS and CDR2 YYNGEE. There are 13 residues in the CDR3. This CDR3 is CASSVRGVGEQYF. In DNA, the CDR3 is TGTGCCAGCAGCGTGCGGGGTGTGGGTGAGCAGTACTTC.

The genes are TRBV10-3 and TRBJ1-1; D gene ambiguous. V was trimmed by 5 bases and J by 1 base, leaving 11 bases between them. Germline V gene sequence: CDR1 ENHRY, CDR2 SYGVKD. This CDR3 comprises 14 residues. CDR3 sequence: CAISTFVPNTEAFF. As DNA, the CDR3 is TGTGCCATCAGTACGTTTGTGCCGAACACTGAAGCTTTCTTT.

V gene TRBV4-1 combines with J gene TRBJ1-6, with D possibly matching TRBD1 (5 bases). This CDR3 comprises 15 residues. The V and J ends lost 8 bases and 8 bases respectively, with 19 bases between them. Germline V gene sequence: CDR1 MGHRA, CDR2 YSYEKL. For the CDR3, the DNA is TGCGCCAGCGTGTCGGCGGCAGGGTATCATTCACCCCTCCACTTT. Its translation is CASVSAAGYHSPLHF.

The V and J genes are TRBV18 and TRBJ2-3, with 9 bases that match TRBD2. CDR3 size: 17 residues. After removal of 0 bases from V and 2 bases from J, the junction contained 6 bases not matched to a gene. Germline lookup yields CDR1 KGHSH and CDR2 LQKENI. The CDR3 region is CASSPPRASGNTDTQYF. The DNA for the CDR3 is TGTGCCAGCTCACCACCGAGGGCTAGCGGGAACACAGATACGCAGTATTTT.

The chain has TRBV5-4 and TRBJ2-5, with D maybe TRBD1 (6 bases). The CDR3 is made up of 14 amino acids. CDR1 and CDR2 from the germline V gene are SGHNT and YYREEE (reference sequence). The V end was cut by 0 bases, the J end by 5 bases, with 11 bases between. CDR3 region: CASSLEGVGETQYF. The CDR3 DNA reads TGTGCCAGCAGCTTGGAGGGGGTCGGGGAGACCCAGTACTTC.

This clone has a single count. The CDR3: CASSQDNKIEGTQYF. The CDR3 bases are TGTGCCAGCAGCCAAGACAACAAAATAGAAGGTACGCAGTATTTT. The chain uses TRBV4-2 and TRBJ2-3; no clear D gene. The CDR3 is made up of 15 amino acids. With 0 bases removed from V and 8 bases from J, the gap between germline ends came to 15 bases. Germline CDR1 reads LGHNA; CDR2 reads YNFKEQ.

The chain is built from TRBV6-1 and TRBJ1-1; possible D gene TRBD1, 6 bases. The germline V gene has CDR1 MNHNS and CDR2 SASEGT. Trimming left V 7 bases short and J 2 bases short, with 14 bases between. The CDR3 is made up of 14 amino acids. The DNA for the CDR3 is TGTGCCAGCACCAGGGGAACGTCTAACACTGAAGCTTTCTTT. Translated, it gives CASTRGTSNTEAFF.

The rearrangement joins TRBV11-2 to TRBJ2-3; 9 bases are a match to TRBD1. V was clipped by 4 bases and J by 1 base; unmatched bases: 3. Germline V lookup: CDR1 SGHAT, CDR2 FQNNGV. The CDR3 extends over 15 amino acids. The CDR3 reads CASSSRDRGTDTQYF. The DNA for the CDR3 is TGTGCCAGCAGCTCCAGGGACAGGGGCACAGATACGCAGTATTTT.

The chain is built from TRBV29-1 and TRBJ1-2; D is unclear. Germline CDR1 and CDR2: SQVTM and ANQGSEA. There are 14 residues in the CDR3. V gave up 0 bases and J gave up 2 bases, with 10 bases separating them. DNA for the CDR3: TGCAGCGTTGAAGATCAGGCGGCGAACTATGGCTACACCTTC. Translation: CSVEDQAANYGYTF.

The chain carries TRBV7-2 and TRBJ1-1; perhaps TRBD1 as D (6 bases). Looked up from germline, CDR1 is SGHTA and CDR2 is FQGNSA. CDR3 length equals 16 residues. Trimming removed 1 base from V and 2 bases from J, with 14 bases in between. The CDR3 coding sequence is TGTGCCAGCAGCTTAGACTCAGGGGCAGGCAACACTGAAGCTTTCTTT. It yields the protein CASSLDSGAGNTEAFF.

This sequence joins TRBV30 and TRBJ2-1; 13 positions agree with TRBD2. The CDR3 contains 14 residues. Germline loops: CDR1 GTSNPN, CDR2 SVGIG (reference sequence). Losses at the gene ends were 3 bases for V and 8 bases for J; bases not matched to a gene: 4. Here the CDR3 DNA reads TGTGCCTGGAGCAGGACTAGCGGGGGTGATGAGCAGTTCTTC. Encoded protein: CAWSRTSGGDEQFF.

The J gene is TRBJ1-1, the V gene TRBV11-2; perhaps TRBD1 as D (6 bases). V gave up 6 bases and J gave up 2 bases, with 22 bases separating them. In germline, CDR1 is SGHAT, CDR2 FQNNGV. CDR3 length: 17 amino acids. In DNA form, the CDR3 reads TGTGCCAGCAGATCGACGGCGGCAGGGGAGGGTAACACTGAAGCTTTCTTT. It translates to CASRSTAAGEGNTEAFF.

The chain is built from TRBV4-1 and TRBJ2-5, with no clear D. Germline V lookup: CDR1 MGHRA, CDR2 YSYEKL. Trimming took 0 bases from V and 2 from J, leaving 4 bases between them. This CDR3 comprises 13 residues. This chain's CDR3 is CASSQDPQETQYF. The CDR3 region has the DNA TGCGCCAGCAGCCAAGATCCACAAGAGACCCAGTACTTC.